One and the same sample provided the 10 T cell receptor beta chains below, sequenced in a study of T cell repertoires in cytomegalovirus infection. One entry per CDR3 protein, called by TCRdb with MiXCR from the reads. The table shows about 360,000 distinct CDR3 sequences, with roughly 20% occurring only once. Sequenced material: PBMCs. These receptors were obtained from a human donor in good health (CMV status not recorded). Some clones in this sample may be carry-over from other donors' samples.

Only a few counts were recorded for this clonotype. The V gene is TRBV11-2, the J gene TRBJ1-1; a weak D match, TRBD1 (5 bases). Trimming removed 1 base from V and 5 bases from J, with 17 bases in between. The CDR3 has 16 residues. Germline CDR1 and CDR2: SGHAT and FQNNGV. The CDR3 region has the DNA TGTGCCAGCAGCTTAGCGGGTAGGGGCGGGTGGACTGAAGCTTTCTTT. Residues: CASSLAGRGGWTEAFF.

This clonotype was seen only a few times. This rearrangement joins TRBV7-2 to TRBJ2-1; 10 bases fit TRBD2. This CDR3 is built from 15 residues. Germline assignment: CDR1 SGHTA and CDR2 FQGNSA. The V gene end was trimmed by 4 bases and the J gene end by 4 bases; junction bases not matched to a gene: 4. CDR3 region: CASSSPSGGYNEQFF. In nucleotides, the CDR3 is TGTGCCAGCAGCTCGCCTAGCGGGGGTTACAATGAGCAGTTCTTC.

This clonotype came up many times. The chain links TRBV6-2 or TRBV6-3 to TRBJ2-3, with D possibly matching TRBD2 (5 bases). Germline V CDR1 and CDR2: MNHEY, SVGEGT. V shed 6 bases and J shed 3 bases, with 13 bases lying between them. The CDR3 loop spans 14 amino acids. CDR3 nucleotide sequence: TGTGCCAGCAGCCAAGCTCTAGCAACAGATACGCAGTATTTT. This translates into CASSQALATDTQYF.

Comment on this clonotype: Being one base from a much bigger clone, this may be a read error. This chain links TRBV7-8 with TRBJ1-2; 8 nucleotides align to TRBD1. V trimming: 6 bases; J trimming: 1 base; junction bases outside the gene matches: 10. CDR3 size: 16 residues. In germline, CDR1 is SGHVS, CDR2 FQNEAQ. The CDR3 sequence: CASSLGGQVFNYGYTF. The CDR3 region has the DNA TGTGCCAGCAGTCTGGGGGGACAGGTCTTTAACTATGGCTACACCTTC.

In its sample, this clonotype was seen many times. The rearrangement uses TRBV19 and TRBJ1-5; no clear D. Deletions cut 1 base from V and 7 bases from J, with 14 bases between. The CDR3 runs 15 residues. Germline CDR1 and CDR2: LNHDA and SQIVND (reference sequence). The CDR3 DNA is TGTGCCAGTAGTATAGCGTTGGAAGGCCTACAGCCCCAGCATTTT. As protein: CASSIALEGLQPQHF.

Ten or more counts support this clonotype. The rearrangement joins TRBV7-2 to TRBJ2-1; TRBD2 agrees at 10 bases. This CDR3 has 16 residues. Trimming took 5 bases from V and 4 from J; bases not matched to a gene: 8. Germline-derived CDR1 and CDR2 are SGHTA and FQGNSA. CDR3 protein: CASSGNSGRSYNEQFF. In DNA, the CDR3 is TGTGCCAGCAGCGGCAATAGCGGGAGGTCTTACAATGAGCAGTTCTTC.

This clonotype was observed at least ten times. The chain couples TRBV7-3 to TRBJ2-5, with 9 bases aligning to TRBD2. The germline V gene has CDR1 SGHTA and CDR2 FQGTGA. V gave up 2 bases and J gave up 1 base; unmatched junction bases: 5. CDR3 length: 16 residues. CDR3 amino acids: CASSLGPSGVQETQYF. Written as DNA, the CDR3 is TGTGCCAGCAGCTTAGGTCCTAGCGGGGTCCAAGAGACCCAGTACTTC.

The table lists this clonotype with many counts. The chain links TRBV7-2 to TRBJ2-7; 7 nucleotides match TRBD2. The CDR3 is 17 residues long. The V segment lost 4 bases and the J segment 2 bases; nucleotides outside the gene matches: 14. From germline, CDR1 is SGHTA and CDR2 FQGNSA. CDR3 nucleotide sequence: TGTGCCAGCAGCTCCATCATCAGTGCTAGCGGAACCTACGAGCAGTACTTC. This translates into CASSSIISASGTYEQYF. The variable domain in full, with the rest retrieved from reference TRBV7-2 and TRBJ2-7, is GAGVSQSPSNKVTEKGKDVELRCDPISGHTALYWYRQSLGQGLEFLIYFQGNSAPDKSGLPSDRFSAERTGGSVSTLTIQRTQQEDSAVYLCASSSIISASGTYEQYFGPGTRLTVT.

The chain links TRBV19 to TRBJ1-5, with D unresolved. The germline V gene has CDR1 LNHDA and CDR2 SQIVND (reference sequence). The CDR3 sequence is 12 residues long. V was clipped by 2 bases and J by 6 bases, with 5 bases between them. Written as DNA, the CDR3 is TGTGCCAGTAGTATATTAGGTCAGCCCCAGCATTTT. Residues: CASSILGQPQHF. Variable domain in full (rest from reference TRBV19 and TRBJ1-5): DGGITQSPKYLFRKEGQNVTLSCEQNLNHDAMYWYRQDPGQGLRLIYYSQIVNDFQKGDIAEGYSVSREKKESFPLTVTSAQKNPTAFYLCASSILGQPQHFGDGTRLSIL.

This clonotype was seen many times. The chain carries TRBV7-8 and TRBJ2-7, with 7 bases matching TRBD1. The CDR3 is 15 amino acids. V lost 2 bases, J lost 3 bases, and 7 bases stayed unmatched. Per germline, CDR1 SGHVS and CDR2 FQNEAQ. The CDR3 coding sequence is TGTGCCAGCAGCTTATGGACAGGCAAGGGCTACGAGCAGTACTTC. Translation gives CASSLWTGKGYEQYF.